This T cell receptor beta chain was sequenced in a study of shared clonotypes between healthy human individuals. Study context: Samples came from a couple of female and a few male donors aged 18 to 49. Three plates were used per donor for CD4 naive, three for CD4 memory, two for CD8 naive and one for CD8 memory.

Per the original data handling: ImmunoSEQ gave junction-only sequences without quality scores, so filtering differed. TCRdb's table, derived via immunoSEQ multiplex PCR, lists solely in-frame clones and lacks some. V and J calls and clone size are copied from that table; D and trimming were computed from the DNA. Altogether roughly 2,000,000 clones are present, just under 95% being singletons, with the ten largest covering approximately 1%. Overall study findings and caveats: Shared across several donors were roughly 5.3% of the naive CD4 clonotypes.

Positive CCR7 selection of CD45RO-negative cells yielded the naive CD8 cells, and terminally differentiated effector memory CD45RA+ cells were excluded. This clone has just one count. The antigen remains undetermined. Source material: naive CD8+ T cells sorted from blood. The sequence derives from a man aged 18 to 29 in good health.

CDR3 in DNA: TGTGCCTGGAGTACTCTTACAAGCACAGATACGCAGTATTTT. It encodes CAWSTLTSTDTQYF. The J gene is TRBJ2-3, the V gene TRBV30; D remains ambiguous. Germline V lookup: CDR1 GTSNPN, CDR2 SVGIG (reference sequence). V was clipped by 2 bases and J by 0 bases, with 9 bases between them. The CDR3 consists of 14 residues.